The 16 T cell receptor beta chains below all came from one sample that was sequenced in a study of T cells in Graves' hyperthyroidism and ophthalmopathy. The TCR beta CDR3 regions underwent amplification using RNA transcripts as the source. TCR CDR3 underwent first-round RT-PCR with the HTBI primer set. TCRdb reprocessed the multiplex PCR reads with MiXCR, giving one entry per CDR3 protein. The data contain over 350,000 distinct CDR3 sequences, roughly 14% of them seen just once; the ten biggest clones take up over 10%. Sequencing input: blood. Every receptor here comes from a young man with Graves' ophthalmopathy.

This clonotype came up many times. V and J are TRBV9 and TRBJ2-1; 9 bases align to TRBD1. V shed 1 base, J shed 4 bases, and the junction held 9 bases outside the gene matches. CDR3 length equals 17 residues. CDR1 and CDR2 (germline): SGDLS, YYNGEE. Here the CDR3 reads CASSVQYRDREYNEQFF. The CDR3 coding sequence is TGTGCCAGCAGCGTACAATACCGGGACAGGGAGTACAATGAGCAGTTCTTC.

As for this clonotype: A much larger clone lies one base from this, so it may be a read error. This chain uses TRBV11-2 with TRBJ2-7; TRBD1 aligns across 10 bases. Germline CDR1 SGHAT, CDR2 FQNNGV. The CDR3 is 14 amino acids. CDR3: CTSSLTGGGYEQYF. CDR3 nucleotides: TGTACCAGCAGCCTGACAGGGGGCGGGTACGAGCAGTACTTC.

This clonotype was counted many times. J is TRBJ2-1 and V is TRBV14, with 7 bases identical to TRBD2. The CDR3 contains 16 residues. Germline trimming cut 4 bases from V and 1 base from J; bases unmatched to any gene: 7. The germline gives CDR1 SGHDN, CDR2 FVKESK. CDR3: CASSLLGGVSYNEQFF. The CDR3 nucleotides are TGTGCCAGCAGCCTGCTGGGGGGGGTGTCCTACAATGAGCAGTTCTTC.

The chain carries TRBV7-9 and TRBJ2-7, with TRBD1 as a possible D gene (6 bases). This CDR3 comprises 15 residues. Germline lookup yields CDR1 SEHNR and CDR2 FQNEAQ (reference sequence). Between the trimmed V and J ends, which lost 5 bases and 4 bases, there was a span of 18 bases. For the CDR3, the DNA is TGTGCCAGCAGCCCCAAACAGGGCGGTTTGTACGAGCAGTACTTC. It specifies CASSPKQGGLYEQYF.

The chain combines TRBV7-3 with TRBJ2-1; 10 nucleotides line up with TRBD2. This CDR3 contains 16 residues. Germline assignment: CDR1 SGHTA and CDR2 FQGTGA. After removal of 3 bases from V and 0 bases from J, the junction contained 2 bases not matched to a gene. CDR3: CASSFTSGNSYNEQFF. CDR3 sequence (DNA): TGTGCCAGCAGCTTTACTAGCGGGAACTCCTACAATGAGCAGTTCTTC.

This clonotype was recorded many times. The V and J genes are TRBV10-3 and TRBJ2-7; D is unclear. V lost 2 bases to trimming and J lost 7 bases, with 6 bases between them. The CDR3 consists of 11 residues. Per germline, CDR1 ENHRY and CDR2 SYGVKD. The CDR3, as DNA: TGTGCCATCAGTGAGATGAGGGAGCAGTACTTC. Translated: CAISEMREQYF.

Comment on this clonotype: A much larger clonotype is one base distant, so this may be a read error. V usage is TRBV6-9 and J usage is TRBJ2-1; D remains ambiguous. V was shortened by 3 bases and J by 10 bases, with 10 bases between the two germline ends. The germline V gene encodes CDR1 MNHGY and CDR2 SVAAGI. This CDR3 has 12 residues. CDR3 DNA: TGTGCCAGCAGTTACAAAAACTCCGAGCAGTTCTTC. It yields the protein CASSYKNSEQFF.

The chain has TRBV19 and TRBJ1-2; no reliable D call. Germline CDR1 reads LNHDA; CDR2 reads SQIVND (reference sequence). V lost 6 bases and J lost 4, with 15 bases in between. The CDR3 has 14 residues. The CDR3, as DNA: TGTGCCAGTAGAACGACACGGGGAGGCTATGGCTACACCTTC. This sequence encodes CASRTTRGGYGYTF. Complete variable domain (other parts from reference TRBV19 and TRBJ1-2): DGGITQSPKYLFRKEGQNVTLSCEQNLNHDAMYWYRQDPGQGLRLIYYSQIVNDFQKGDIAEGYSVSREKKESFPLTVTSAQKNPTAFYLCASRTTRGGYGYTFGSGTRLTVV.

There are many counts of this clonotype. V is TRBV3-1 and J is TRBJ2-3, with 9 bases lining up with TRBD2. V lost 0 bases to trimming and J lost 4 bases; unmatched junction nucleotides: 11. The CDR3 has 18 residues. Germline V CDR1 and CDR2: LGHDT, YNNKEL (reference sequence). CDR3 amino acids: CASSQDHTGTSPADTQYF. The CDR3 region has the DNA TGTGCCAGCAGCCAAGATCACACCGGGACTAGCCCAGCAGATACGCAGTATTTT.

This clonotype was recorded at least ten times. This sequence joins TRBV3-1 and TRBJ2-1; tentatively, D is TRBD1 (5 bases). CDR3 length: 16 residues. V was clipped by 2 bases and J by 4 bases, with 15 bases between them. Germline loops: CDR1 LGHDT, CDR2 YNNKEL (reference sequence). The CDR3 region has the DNA TGTGCCAGCAGCCAATGGATCTGGACACGGTACAATGAGCAGTTCTTC. Its protein product is CASSQWIWTRYNEQFF.

About this clonotype itself: The CDR3 end shows no conserved phenylalanine or tryptophan, and so a read error is likely. The chain carries TRBV7-9 and TRBJ2-7, with D perhaps given as TRBD1 or TRBD2 (5 bases each). Germline V gene sequence: CDR1 SEHNR, CDR2 FQNEAQ (reference sequence). The V and J ends lost 4 bases and 0 bases respectively, with 19 bases between them. CDR3 size: 17 residues. CDR3 DNA sequence: TGTGCCAGCAGCTCGCTTGACGGGGCGAGGGACTCCTACGAGCAGTACCTC. Amino acids: CASSSLDGARDSYEQYL.

Only a few counts were recorded for this clonotype. The CDR3 region is CATSVRGSDTGELFF. In nucleotides, the CDR3 is TGTGCCACCAGTGTTAGGGGAAGCGACACCGGGGAGCTGTTTTTT. This chain links TRBV24-1 with TRBJ2-2, with a tentative D call TRBD1 (5 bases). Germline V gene lookup returns CDR1 KGHDR and CDR2 SFDVKD. The CDR3 length is 15 residues. Trimming shortened V by 5 bases and J by 3 bases, and 12 bases separated the two germline ends.

Ten or more counts support this clonotype. The chain recombines TRBV20-1 with TRBJ2-3; D might be TRBD2 (6 bases). Germline-derived CDR1 and CDR2 are DFQATT and SNEGSKA (reference sequence). This CDR3 region has 15 residues. The chain's CDR3 is CSQIPPAGKADTQYF. The CDR3 coding sequence is TGCAGCCAAATTCCACCGGCGGGGAAAGCAGATACGCAGTATTTT.

This clonotype was counted ten times or more. The rearrangement joins TRBV9 to TRBJ1-1, with D hard to call. Trimming left V 3 bases short and J 11 bases short, with 17 bases between. Germline V gene data show CDR1 as SGDLS and CDR2 as YYNGEE. This CDR3 region has 13 residues. CDR3 DNA sequence: TGTGCCAGCAGCGGGCCGGGAGCCCAGACTGCTTTCTTT. It encodes CASSGPGAQTAFF.

This clonotype was observed at least ten times. The chain uses TRBV5-6 and TRBJ2-1; 8 positions match TRBD1. With 4 bases clipped from V and 5 bases from J, the junction kept 17 bases outside the gene matches. There are 18 residues in the CDR3. Germline CDR1 and CDR2: SGHDT and YYEEEE. The CDR3 loop is CASSLPRDRSSIHNEQFF. CDR3 nucleotides: TGTGCCAGCAGCCTACCCCGGGACAGGTCTAGCATACACAATGAGCAGTTCTTC.

This rearrangement joins TRBV3-1 to TRBJ2-2, with D possibly matching TRBD2 (6 bases). V was trimmed by 5 bases and J by 1 base, leaving 17 bases between them. From germline, CDR1 is LGHDT and CDR2 YNNKEL (reference sequence). This CDR3 is built from 17 residues. The CDR3 nucleotides are TGTGCCAGCAGCTATATATCGGGGGTGAAGAACACCGGGGAGCTGTTTTTT. Translation: CASSYISGVKNTGELFF.